The 20 T cell receptor beta chains below come from one sample, sequenced in a study of T-cell reconstitution after alpha-beta-depleted transplantation in children. The library targeted TCRbeta and was prepared with unique molecular identifiers. Using its own MiXCR run on the PCR reads, TCRdb lists one record per CDR3 protein. Of more than 250,000 distinct CDR3 sequences in the sample, more than 9% were seen once. The sequenced sample was PBMCs from the stem cell graft donor, obtained from the stem cell graft. The receptor source for this set is a human donor who donated a stem cell graft to a child with SCID.

The gene calls are TRBV7-6 and TRBJ1-5; the D gene is possibly TRBD1 (6 bases). Germline V CDR1 and CDR2: SGHVS, FNYEAQ. The length of the CDR3 is 14 residues. V was shortened by 3 bases and J by 6 bases, with 12 bases between the two germline ends. The CDR3: CASSFGGGGQPQHF. CDR3 bases: TGTGCCAGCAGCTTCGGGGGCGGGGGTCAGCCCCAGCATTTT.

This clonotype was counted ten times or more. The chain employs TRBV5-1 and TRBJ1-4; D is ambiguous. There are 17 residues in the CDR3. V shed 4 bases and J shed 0 bases, with 16 bases lying between them. Germline lookup yields CDR1 SGHRS and CDR2 YFSETQ. DNA of the CDR3: TGCGCCAGCAGCCGGGAGGTGAGGCATGCAACTAATGAAAAACTGTTTTTT. Residues: CASSREVRHATNEKLFF.

This clonotype showed up just a few times. This chain links TRBV4-1 with TRBJ2-3; D possibly matches TRBD1 or TRBD2 (6 bases each). CDR3 length equals 15 residues. CDR1 is MGHRA, CDR2 YSYEKL, per germline. V was clipped by 0 bases and J by 4 bases, with 11 bases between them. The chain's CDR3 is CASSQELAGADTQYF. CDR3 coding DNA: TGCGCCAGCAGCCAAGAACTAGCAGGGGCAGATACGCAGTATTTT.

CDR3 bases: TGCGCCAGCAGCGCAGGAGGTAGCAATCAGCCCCAGCATTTT. This sequence encodes CASSAGGSNQPQHF. This chain links TRBV5-1 with TRBJ1-5, with D unclear. The CDR3 spans 14 residues. Germline-derived CDR1 and CDR2 are SGHRS and YFSETQ. The germline V and J ends were trimmed by 4 bases and 0 bases, with 8 bases remaining between them. Looking up the rest from reference TRBV5-1 and TRBJ1-5 gives the full variable domain: KAGVTQTPRYLIKTRGQQVTLSCSPISGHRSVSWYQQTPGQGLQFLFEYFSETQRNKGNFPGRFSGRQFSNSRSEMNVSTLELGDSALYLCASSAGGSNQPQHFGDGTRLSIL.

This clonotype was seen a handful of times. The genes are TRBV5-1 and TRBJ2-7, with 12 bases matching TRBD1. V shed 2 bases, J shed 6 bases, and the junction held 6 bases outside the gene matches. CDR1 is SGHRS and CDR2 is YFSETQ in the germline V gene. This CDR3 has 15 amino acids. The CDR3 protein is CASSFPGQGASEQYF. Here the CDR3 DNA reads TGCGCCAGCAGCTTTCCGGGACAGGGGGCGAGCGAGCAGTACTTC.

The V gene is TRBV7-2, the J gene TRBJ2-3; no clear D. V was clipped by 3 bases and J by 6 bases, with 7 bases between them. Germline CDR1 reads SGHTA; CDR2 reads FQGNSA. CDR3 length: 12 residues. The CDR3 DNA follows: TGTGCCAGCAGCTTGTATATTGATACGCAGTATTTT. Protein: CASSLYIDTQYF.

The chain has TRBV12-3 or TRBV12-4 and TRBJ1-2; 10 bases line up with TRBD1. CDR3 length: 17 amino acids. V gave up 6 bases and J gave up 3 bases; unmatched junction bases: 13. In DNA form, the CDR3 reads TGTGCCAGCAGAGGCGGGACAGGGGATCCGCGGTACTATGGCTACACCTTC. Translated, it gives CASRGGTGDPRYYGYTF.

This clonotype was counted many times. The chain links TRBV11-2 to TRBJ2-7, with 7 positions matching TRBD1. Unmatched junction bases numbered 3, after V lost 2 bases and J lost 2 bases. Germline values: CDR1 SGHAT, CDR2 FQNNGV. The CDR3 loop spans 14 amino acids. DNA of the CDR3: TGTGCCAGCAGCTTAACGGGGACAGCCTACGAGCAGTACTTC. Residues: CASSLTGTAYEQYF.

V gene TRBV12-3 or TRBV12-4 combines with J gene TRBJ1-2; D possibly corresponds to TRBD1 (6 bases). The CDR3 sequence is 14 residues long. With 6 bases removed from V and 3 bases from J, the gap between germline ends came to 14 bases. CDR3 residues: CASSPDRYHYGYTF. The CDR3 bases are TGTGCCAGCAGCCCAGACAGGTACCACTATGGCTACACCTTC.

This clonotype was recorded at least ten times. V and J are TRBV24-1 and TRBJ2-3, with 10 nucleotides matching TRBD1. V lost 4 bases to trimming and J lost 6 bases; unmatched junction nucleotides: 6. The CDR3 contains 15 residues. CDR1 is KGHDR, CDR2 SFDVKD, per germline. The CDR3 nucleotides read TGTGCCACCAGTGACCAGACAGGGGGCAGCGATACGCAGTATTTT. This encodes CATSDQTGGSDTQYF.

This clonotype was seen repeatedly, ten times or more. The chain recombines TRBV12-3 or TRBV12-4 with TRBJ2-1; 11 bases match TRBD2. V gave up 4 bases and J gave up 6 bases; unmatched junction bases: 8. CDR3 size: 16 residues. This CDR3 is CASSSRLAGGSNEQFF. CDR3 sequence (DNA): TGTGCCAGCAGTTCCCGGCTAGCGGGGGGATCCAATGAGCAGTTCTTC.

This clonotype was picked up a small number of times. V gene TRBV14 combines with J gene TRBJ2-7; perhaps TRBD1 as D (5 bases). This CDR3 is built from 13 residues. The germline gives CDR1 SGHDN, CDR2 FVKESK. The V gene lost 4 bases and the J gene lost 6 bases, with 13 bases spanning the gap. The CDR3 loop is CASSRRGWVEQYF. CDR3 sequence (DNA): TGTGCCAGCAGCCGTAGGGGTTGGGTCGAGCAGTACTTC.

This chain connects TRBV5-1 to TRBJ2-7; 11 bases agree with TRBD1. Germline CDR1 reads SGHRS; CDR2 reads YFSETQ. The V segment lost 0 bases and the J segment 6 bases; nucleotides outside the gene matches: 2. CDR3 length: 14 amino acids. The DNA for the CDR3 is TGCGCCAGCAGCTTGGTTGGGACAGGGGGCGAGCAGTACTTC. The encoded protein is CASSLVGTGGEQYF.

Ten or more counts support this clonotype. V usage is TRBV5-1 and J usage is TRBJ1-2; D perhaps matches TRBD1 (5 bases). CDR3 length: 16 residues. In germline, CDR1 is SGHRS, CDR2 YFSETQ. V was clipped by 3 bases and J by 1 base, with 16 bases between them. CDR3 protein: CASSYGGAGGNYGYTF. CDR3 coding DNA: TGCGCCAGCAGCTATGGAGGTGCCGGGGGTAACTATGGCTACACCTTC.

V gene TRBV4-1 combines with J gene TRBJ1-1; weak D call: TRBD1 (5 bases). Between the trimmed V and J ends, which lost 2 bases and 0 bases, there was a span of 22 bases. In germline, CDR1 is MGHRA, CDR2 YSYEKL. The CDR3 length is 19 residues. The CDR3 loop is CASSQILLQGKRVNTEAFF. CDR3 DNA: TGCGCCAGCAGCCAAATCTTGCTTCAGGGAAAAAGGGTGAACACTGAAGCTTTCTTT.

This clonotype was detected only a few times. The CDR3 is CASSFPIGTEAFF. For the CDR3, the DNA is TGTGCCAGCAGTTTCCCCATAGGCACTGAAGCTTTCTTT. The rearrangement joins TRBV12-3 or TRBV12-4 to TRBJ1-1, with D uncertain. The CDR3 contains 13 residues. The V gene lost 3 bases and the J gene lost 4 bases, with 9 bases spanning the gap.

The rearrangement uses TRBV12-3 or TRBV12-4 and TRBJ2-3; D is possibly TRBD1 or TRBD2 (5 bases each). Trimming removed 3 bases from V and 6 bases from J, with 13 bases in between. The CDR3 has 14 residues. CDR3 residues: CASSFSGPQDTQYF. The CDR3 DNA follows: TGTGCCAGCAGTTTCTCGGGGCCCCAGGATACGCAGTATTTT.

This clonotype was seen a handful of times. This chain connects TRBV12-3 or TRBV12-4 to TRBJ2-2; the D is unclear. Trimming removed 5 bases from V and 7 bases from J, with 14 bases in between. The CDR3 loop spans 14 amino acids. The CDR3 DNA follows: TGTGCCAGCAGTCTACGAAGGCTAGTCGGGGAGCTGTTTTTT. Translated, it gives CASSLRRLVGELFF.

This clonotype showed up just a few times. This sequence joins TRBV12-3 or TRBV12-4 and TRBJ1-5, with 7 positions matching TRBD1. The ends lost 3 bases at V and 2 bases at J; junction bases unmatched: 1. This CDR3 is built from 14 residues. The CDR3 loop reads CASSFDRGNQPQHF. The CDR3 bases are TGTGCCAGCAGTTTTGACAGGGGCAATCAGCCCCAGCATTTT.

The rearrangement links TRBV6-1 to TRBJ1-1; 8 positions match TRBD1. Germline-derived CDR1 and CDR2 are MNHNS and SASEGT. This CDR3 spans 13 amino acids. After removal of 7 bases from V and 1 base from J, the junction contained 2 bases not matched to a gene. The DNA for the CDR3 is TGTGCCAGCATTGACAGGGGGAACACTGAAGCTTTCTTT. Translating gives CASIDRGNTEAFF.